The 28 T cell receptor beta chains listed next were all sequenced from one sample in a study of T cell changes during pregnancy in multiple sclerosis. Only in-frame clones appear in the TCRdb table, and some are missing; sequencing was by immunoSEQ multiplex PCR. This sample carries around 60,000 clones, approximately 94% of them seen once, and the ten largest clones take about 3%. The sequencing here drew on CD8+ T cells from peripheral blood mononuclear cells, taken in the third trimester of pregnancy. These TCRs come from a female donor with multiple sclerosis, enrolled in a pregnancy study.

The genes are TRBV7-9 and TRBJ2-5; 8 bases are a match to TRBD2. The CDR3 consists of 17 residues. Trimming removed 2 bases from V and 3 bases from J; junction bases left unmatched: 11. Germline values: CDR1 SEHNR, CDR2 FQNEAQ (reference sequence). CDR3 nucleotides: TGTGCCAGCAGCTTAAGTGTCGGGGGGGTATTTGAAGAGACCCAGTACTTC. Translated: CASSLSVGGVFEETQYF. The full variable domain, with the rest looked up from reference TRBV7-9 and TRBJ2-5, is DTGVSQNPRHKITKRGQNVTFRCDPISEHNRLYWYRQTLGQGPEFLTYFQNEAQLEKSRLLSDRFSAERPKGSFSTLEIQRTEQGDSAMYLCASSLSVGGVFEETQYFGPGTRLLVL.

The rearrangement uses TRBV6-1 and TRBJ1-1, with 9 bases fitting TRBD1. The germline CDR1 and CDR2 sequences are MNHNS and SASEGT. Losses at the gene ends were 3 bases for V and 0 bases for J; bases not matched to a gene: 8. There are 17 residues in the CDR3. The CDR3 region is CASSDPWDRALNTEAFF. As DNA, the CDR3 is TGTGCCAGCAGTGACCCATGGGACAGGGCTCTGAACACTGAAGCTTTCTTT.

The chain uses TRBV27 and TRBJ2-1; D is ambiguous. The CDR3 sequence is 15 residues long. Trimming pared 3 bases from V and 0 bases from J, leaving 9 bases between. Germline V gene sequence: CDR1 MNHEY, CDR2 SMNVEV (reference sequence). DNA of the CDR3: TGTGCCAGCAGTTTCCCCGGTAGCTCCTACAATGAGCAGTTCTTC. Translating it yields CASSFPGSSYNEQFF.

This sequence joins TRBV4-1 and TRBJ2-2; 7 bases map to TRBD1. This CDR3 is 15 amino acids long. Germline V CDR1 and CDR2: MGHRA, YSYEKL. V lost 4 bases, J lost 6 bases, and 8 bases stayed unmatched. The CDR3 DNA reads TGCGCCAGCAGCCGCAGACAGGGTTGGGCCGGGGAGCTGTTTTTT. Translated: CASSRRQGWAGELFF.

J is TRBJ2-7 and V is TRBV5-1; TRBD1 agrees at 9 bases. The germline CDR1 and CDR2 sequences are SGHRS and YFSETQ. The V segment lost 4 bases and the J segment 4 bases; nucleotides outside the gene matches: 9. The CDR3 is 15 residues long. CDR3 sequence reads: CASSLGQGLLYEQYF. As DNA, the CDR3 is TGCGCCAGCAGCCTCGGACAGGGGTTACTTTACGAGCAGTACTTC. Looking up the rest from reference TRBV5-1 and TRBJ2-7 gives the full variable domain: KAGVTQTPRYLIKTRGQQVTLSCSPISGHRSVSWYQQTPGQGLQFLFEYFSETQRNKGNFPGRFSGRQFSNSRSEMNVSTLELGDSALYLCASSLGQGLLYEQYFGPGTRLTVT.

The V and J genes are TRBV10-2 and TRBJ2-1, with 11 bases aligning to TRBD2. Germline CDR1 and CDR2: WSHSY and SAAADI. The CDR3 consists of 14 residues. The J segment lost 13 bases and the V segment lost 2 bases, leaving 7 bases of the junction unmatched. CDR3 in amino acids: CASSEPLAGGLQFF. CDR3 coding DNA: TGCGCCAGCAGTGAGCCGTTAGCGGGAGGGCTTCAGTTCTTC.

The chain recombines TRBV11-2 with TRBJ2-2; TRBD2 matches 8 bases. The CDR3 runs 17 residues. Trimming removed 5 bases from V and 8 bases from J; junction bases left unmatched: 16. CDR1 is SGHAT and CDR2 is FQNNGV in the germline V gene. The CDR3 is CASSPSTSASTAGELFF. The CDR3, as DNA: TGTGCCAGCAGCCCGTCGACTAGCGCGTCTACGGCGGGGGAGCTGTTTTTT.

The chain recombines TRBV30 with TRBJ1-3; perhaps TRBD1 as D (6 bases). The CDR3 covers 15 residues. V lost 4 bases and J lost 0, with 13 bases in between. Germline values: CDR1 GTSNPN, CDR2 SVGIG (reference sequence). The CDR3 spells CAWMGPQGSGNTIYF. The CDR3 region has the DNA TGTGCCTGGATGGGGCCACAGGGCTCTGGAAACACCATATATTTT.

The V gene is TRBV28, the J gene TRBJ1-5; a possible D gene is TRBD1 (5 bases). This CDR3 is 16 amino acids long. Deletions cut 3 bases from V and 0 bases from J, with 12 bases between. CDR1 MDHEN and CDR2 SYDVKM come from the germline V gene. Here the CDR3 DNA reads TGTGCCAGCAGTTTGGGGGGGGAATATAGCAATCAGCCCCAGCATTTT. This sequence encodes CASSLGGEYSNQPQHF.

The chain carries TRBV10-2 and TRBJ2-7; D call uncertain. V shed 3 bases and J shed 6 bases, with 6 bases lying between them. In germline, CDR1 is WSHSY, CDR2 SAAADI. The CDR3 contains 11 residues. The CDR3 nucleotides are TGCGCCAGCAGTGAAACGGGCGAGCAGTACTTC. Its translation: CASSETGEQYF.

This chain uses TRBV27 with TRBJ1-2; D is possibly TRBD1 (6 bases). V lost 2 bases, J lost 8 bases, and 15 bases lay in between. The CDR3 totals 14 residues. Germline CDR1 MNHEY, CDR2 SMNVEV (reference sequence). The DNA of the CDR3 is TGTGCCAGCAGTTTAAATACAGGGTTTGAGGGCTACACCTTC. This codes for CASSLNTGFEGYTF.

V gene TRBV5-1 combines with J gene TRBJ2-7, with D possibly matching TRBD2 (5 bases). Germline CDR1 SGHRS, CDR2 YFSETQ. Trimming took off 3 bases at V and 2 bases at J, with 12 bases between the two ends. The CDR3 totals 14 residues. The CDR3 DNA reads as TGCGCCAGCAGCTCAGACGGGGAAGCCTACGAGCAGTACTTC. Protein: CASSSDGEAYEQYF.

The J gene is TRBJ2-1, the V gene TRBV7-9, with 7 bases matching TRBD1. The trim removed 8 bases at V and 0 bases at J, leaving 7 bases unmatched. The CDR3 has 15 amino acids. Germline CDR1 SEHNR, CDR2 FQNEAQ (reference sequence). The CDR3 DNA follows: TGTGCCAGCGTAGGGGGCGCGGGCTCCTACAATGAGCAGTTCTTC. Translating gives CASVGGAGSYNEQFF.

The rearrangement links TRBV14 to TRBJ2-4; D possibly corresponds to TRBD2 (7 bases). V shed 4 bases and J shed 0 bases, with 13 bases lying between them. The germline gives CDR1 SGHDN, CDR2 FVKESK. The CDR3 loop spans 16 amino acids. CDR3 loop: CASSLGGPLAKNIQYF. The CDR3 bases are TGTGCCAGCAGCCTCGGGGGGCCTTTAGCCAAAAACATTCAGTACTTC.

The rearrangement joins TRBV10-2 to TRBJ2-1, with 7 bases identical to TRBD2. The CDR3 has 15 amino acids. The trim removed 4 bases at V and 4 bases at J, leaving 7 bases unmatched. CDR1 is WSHSY, CDR2 SAAADI, per germline. This CDR3 reads CASSVAGATYNEQFF. The DNA for the CDR3 is TGCGCCAGCAGTGTGGCGGGAGCGACGTACAATGAGCAGTTCTTC.

This clone was found once. The genes are TRBV28 and TRBJ1-2; maybe TRBD1 (6 bases). The CDR3 has 15 amino acids. Trimming left V 6 bases short and J 8 bases short, with 22 bases between. The germline V gene has CDR1 MDHEN and CDR2 SYDVKM. The CDR3 DNA reads as TGTGCCAGCAGCGTCAGGACAGAAAGTCCAGGGGGCTACACCTTC. Translated: CASSVRTESPGGYTF.

CDR3 bases: TGTGCCAGCAGTTTGGGCAGAACGAACGAGCAGTACTTC. Translated: CASSLGRTNEQYF. The chain recombines TRBV27 with TRBJ2-7; D is uncertain. CDR1 MNHEY and CDR2 SMNVEV come from the germline V gene (reference sequence). Trimming took 3 bases from V and 5 from J, leaving 11 bases between them. The CDR3 runs 13 residues.

This clone came up once. V gene TRBV28 combines with J gene TRBJ1-2, with 7 bases fitting TRBD1. This CDR3 has 17 amino acids. With 4 bases clipped from V and 3 bases from J, the junction kept 14 bases outside the gene matches. Germline assignment: CDR1 MDHEN and CDR2 SYDVKM. Written as DNA, the CDR3 is TGTGCCAGCAGTTCCCGGACAGGTCCAATGTTGGACTATGGCTACACCTTC. It codes for CASSSRTGPMLDYGYTF.

Relative to its sample, this clone is medium-sized. The rearrangement joins TRBV19 to TRBJ1-5, with 8 bases that match TRBD1. The CDR3 totals 17 residues. Trimming cost V 3 bases and J 6 bases; bases outside gene matches: 13. The germline gives CDR1 LNHDA, CDR2 SQIVND (reference sequence). CDR3 amino acids: CASSIIQGAPLGQPQHF. CDR3 DNA: TGTGCCAGTAGTATCATTCAGGGGGCGCCCCTGGGTCAGCCCCAGCATTTT. Together with reference TRBV19 and TRBJ1-5, the CDR3 gives the full variable domain: DGGITQSPKYLFRKEGQNVTLSCEQNLNHDAMYWYRQDPGQGLRLIYYSQIVNDFQKGDIAEGYSVSREKKESFPLTVTSAQKNPTAFYLCASSIIQGAPLGQPQHFGDGTRLSIL.

The chain is built from TRBV10-3 and TRBJ2-5, with 9 bases matching TRBD2. V lost 3 bases and J lost 2; bases outside the gene matches: 7. The CDR3 has 16 amino acids. Per germline, CDR1 ENHRY and CDR2 SYGVKD. The CDR3 protein is CAISDSGTSLQETQYF. For the CDR3, the DNA is TGTGCCATCAGTGACTCCGGGACTAGCCTGCAAGAGACCCAGTACTTC.

The rearrangement joins TRBV6-1 to TRBJ1-5; possibly TRBD1 for D (5 bases). V was clipped by 2 bases and J by 7 bases, with 12 bases between them. In germline, CDR1 is MNHNS, CDR2 SASEGT. The CDR3 is made up of 14 amino acids. CDR3 in amino acids: CASSEMGGRQPQHF. CDR3 bases: TGTGCCAGCAGTGAAATGGGGGGACGGCAGCCCCAGCATTTT.

This clone has a single count. The rearrangement links TRBV4-1 to TRBJ2-4; D unclear. Germline CDR1 reads MGHRA; CDR2 reads YSYEKL. CDR3 length: 18 residues. V lost 2 bases and J lost 2, with 19 bases in between. In DNA, the CDR3 is TGCGCCAGCAGCCAATTTCCCGCGGAGCTGAGTACCAAAAACATTCAGTACTTC. Encoded protein: CASSQFPAELSTKNIQYF.

The chain uses TRBV9 and TRBJ2-1; 7 bases are shared with TRBD1. Unmatched junction bases numbered 9, after V lost 3 bases and J lost 3 bases. CDR3 length: 16 residues. The germline gives CDR1 SGDLS, CDR2 YYNGEE. DNA for the CDR3: TGTGCCAGCAGCGGGGGAACAGGGGTGGGCTACAATGAGCAGTTCTTC. It codes for CASSGGTGVGYNEQFF.

The chain carries TRBV2 and TRBJ1-4; no clear D gene. Germline V gene lookup returns CDR1 SNHLY and CDR2 FYNNEI. V dropped 3 bases and J dropped 0 bases, with 17 bases sitting between them. CDR3 length equals 18 residues. The chain's CDR3 is CASSDGQSIVATNEKLFF. For the CDR3, the DNA is TGTGCCAGCAGTGATGGGCAGAGCATAGTTGCAACTAATGAAAAACTGTTTTTT.

The rearrangement links TRBV14 to TRBJ2-7; 7 nucleotides align to TRBD1. The CDR3 extends over 15 amino acids. The germline CDR1 and CDR2 sequences are SGHDN and FVKESK. With V trimmed by 2 bases and J by 2 bases, 6 bases remained unmatched. The CDR3 reads CASSQSRGPTYEQYF. CDR3 DNA sequence: TGTGCCAGCAGCCAAAGTAGGGGGCCGACCTACGAGCAGTACTTC.

As regards this clone: The junction differs from germline at one of its ends, possibly a read error. This sequence joins TRBV7-2 and TRBJ1-2, with 7 bases that match TRBD1. CDR1 and CDR2 from the germline V gene are SGHTA and FQGNSA. The CDR3 is 16 amino acids. The chain's CDR3 is CASSLAGGAGMYGYTF. CDR3 coding DNA: TGTGCCAGCAGCCTAGCAGGGGGGGCAGGGATGTATGGCTACACCTTC.

This chain links TRBV27 with TRBJ2-7, with D perhaps TRBD2 (6 bases). Germline CDR1 and CDR2: MNHEY and SMNVEV (reference sequence). This CDR3 comprises 13 residues. Trimming removed 3 bases from V and 7 bases from J, with 13 bases in between. CDR3 region: CASSLGEAGEQYF. CDR3 DNA: TGTGCCAGCAGTTTGGGAGAGGCGGGGGAGCAGTACTTC.

This chain connects TRBV2 to TRBJ2-1; 8 bases are shared with TRBD1. The germline CDR1 and CDR2 sequences are SNHLY and FYNNEI. With V trimmed by 6 bases and J by 4 bases, 8 bases remained unmatched. The CDR3 loop spans 15 amino acids. The CDR3 region is CASRMPGQDYNEQFF. The CDR3 nucleotides read TGTGCCAGCAGGATGCCGGGACAGGATTACAATGAGCAGTTCTTC.